Listed below are T cell receptor beta chains from one sample, sequenced in a study of vaccination and CD4 T cells after COVID-19. Antigen specificity for these receptors is unknown. TCRdb re-derived calls from the PCR reads in MiXCR, one entry per CDR3 protein. Seen here are around 12,000 distinct CDR3 sequences, less than 45% observed once, and the top ten hold roughly 8%. The sample consisted of CD4+ T cells from blood, cultured in vitro, taken after SARS-CoV-2 vaccination. These receptor sequences come from a human donor who had recovered from COVID-19. Each CDR3 is given with its conserved first and last residue. Each record gives: CDR3 protein, V gene, J gene.

CDR3: CASSYILGRQGKTEAFF
V: TRBV6-5
J: TRBJ1-1

CDR3: CSARDSRGSSGNTIYF
V: TRBV20-1
J: TRBJ1-3

CDR3: CASRDSFNYGYTF
V: TRBV27
J: TRBJ1-2

CDR3: CASSPYSSYEQYF
V: TRBV5-4
J: TRBJ2-7

CDR3: CASSEASGGVDTQYF
V: TRBV2
J: TRBJ2-3

CDR3: CASSLSSRSNTGELFF
V: TRBV5-1
J: TRBJ2-2

CDR3: CASSLTGAGSNQPQHF
V: TRBV7-9
J: TRBJ1-5

CDR3: CASSDGQGRTEAFF
V: TRBV6-1
J: TRBJ1-1

CDR3: CASSYGDDTQYF
V: TRBV6-2/TRBV6-3
J: TRBJ2-3

CDR3: CASSYQGPTGTEAFF
V: TRBV6-2/TRBV6-3
J: TRBJ1-1

CDR3: CAVPDSSTSEQYF
V: TRBV28
J: TRBJ2-7

CDR3: CASRTSGREGGELFF
V: TRBV6-1
J: TRBJ2-2

CDR3: CAWSVGLSSYNEQFF
V: TRBV30
J: TRBJ2-1

CDR3: CASSYGGGGTEAFF
V: TRBV6-5
J: TRBJ1-1

CDR3: CSARDPRAVTGVGEQYF
V: TRBV20-1
J: TRBJ2-7

CDR3: CASSLGTASGTDTQYF
V: TRBV7-3
J: TRBJ2-3

CDR3: CASSQRTGLGANVLTF
V: TRBV14
J: TRBJ2-6

CDR3: CASSENRGTDTQYF
V: TRBV11-2
J: TRBJ2-3

CDR3: CSARDQAGSPLHF
V: TRBV20-1
J: TRBJ1-6

CDR3: CASTFWTGANTGELFF
V: TRBV12-3/TRBV12-4
J: TRBJ2-2

CDR3: CASRGQKDEQYF
V: TRBV6-1
J: TRBJ2-7

CDR3: CASSWGTGDRFDQYF
V: TRBV7-9
J: TRBJ2-5

CDR3: CASSQVSSGGALAKNIQYF
V: TRBV4-1
J: TRBJ2-4

CDR3: CASSLARVGDSPLHF
V: TRBV7-9
J: TRBJ1-6

CDR3: CASSQETANQPQHF
V: TRBV4-3
J: TRBJ1-5

CDR3: CASRRQLSGNTIYF
V: TRBV6-1
J: TRBJ1-3

CDR3: CASSPRLGAGTGELFF
V: TRBV18
J: TRBJ2-2

CDR3: CASTTGGAETFYGYTF
V: TRBV28
J: TRBJ1-2

CDR3: CASSGQGSGNTIYF
V: TRBV12-3/TRBV12-4
J: TRBJ1-3

CDR3: CASSSRGTTGLETQYF
V: TRBV7-2
J: TRBJ2-5

CDR3: CASSSLSLRDRGFEQYF
V: TRBV7-2
J: TRBJ2-7

CDR3: CASSYSRVGTGELFF
V: TRBV6-2/TRBV6-3
J: TRBJ2-2

CDR3: CASSRFGGQETQYF
V: TRBV2
J: TRBJ2-5

CDR3: CSAPRTSGSSEADTQYF
V: TRBV20-1
J: TRBJ2-3

CDR3: CASTGTVPGAQYF
V: TRBV6-1
J: TRBJ2-5

CDR3: CASSSLEGSSYNEQFF
V: TRBV6-5
J: TRBJ2-1

CDR3: CARRGLGNGQFF
V: TRBV10-3
J: TRBJ2-1

CDR3: CATSASKGTPNQPQHF
V: TRBV24-1
J: TRBJ1-5

CDR3: CASSYNRPPHPQYF
V: TRBV6-5
J: TRBJ2-3

CDR3: CSARDSGGGRRETQYF
V: TRBV20-1
J: TRBJ2-5

CDR3: CASSLALNMQGKTQYF
V: TRBV7-2
J: TRBJ2-5

CDR3: CASSRSRTSGRSEQYF
V: TRBV28
J: TRBJ2-7

CDR3: CASSSEVTHGSDTQYF
V: TRBV12-3/TRBV12-4
J: TRBJ2-3

CDR3: CAWNILEDNEQFF
V: TRBV30
J: TRBJ2-1

CDR3: CASRVAGASSYNEQFF
V: TRBV28
J: TRBJ2-1

CDR3: CASLDAEAYEQYF
V: TRBV28
J: TRBJ2-7

CDR3: CASSPRQNYGYTF
V: TRBV7-9
J: TRBJ1-2

CDR3: CSARVGTGAYNEQFF
V: TRBV20-1
J: TRBJ2-1

CDR3: CASSIGGAHSYNEQFF
V: TRBV28
J: TRBJ2-1

CDR3: CASSPGGTGLNQPQHF
V: TRBV14
J: TRBJ1-5